The table lists the clone carrying this TCR beta chain with a few counts. These data are taken from a study of T cells in Graves' hyperthyroidism and ophthalmopathy. The trim removed 6 bases at V and 3 bases at J, leaving 13 bases unmatched. This CDR3 is 16 amino acids long. The germline gives CDR1 DFQATT, CDR2 SNEGSKA (reference sequence). RNA transcripts provided the source from which TCR beta CDR3 regions were amplified. TCR CDR3 regions were first amplified by RT-PCR with HTBI primers. TCRdb recomputed calls from the multiplex PCR reads with MiXCR, one row per CDR3 protein. The sample yields about 130,000 distinct CDR3 sequences, about 20% seen once.

The rearrangement links TRBV20-1 to TRBJ2-3, with 9 bases aligning to TRBD2. Sequencing was carried out using blood. The sequence derives from a woman between 50 and 59 years old with Graves' hyperthyroidism that later progressed to Graves' ophthalmopathy. DNA of the CDR3: TGCAGTGCCGAGTCCCCTAGCGGGATAAGGACAGATACGCAGTATTTT. This gives the protein CSAESPSGIRTDTQYF.